This entry concerns a single T cell receptor beta chain. This specimen comes from a study of cytotoxic CD8 clonotypes in ibrutinib-treated CLL. Some clones are missing from TCRdb's copy, which holds only in-frame ones; the method was immunoSEQ multiplex PCR. The sample shows approximately 130,000 clones, roughly 84% of them seen only once. Trimming shortened V by 1 base and J by 0 bases, and 7 bases separated the two germline ends. Germline V lookup: CDR1 SEHNR, CDR2 FQNEAQ (reference sequence). The CDR3 totals 15 residues. Genomic DNA for TCR beta libraries, 1.5 to 2 micrograms, came from cryopreserved PBMCs.

The clonotype comes from a human donor with chronic lymphocytic leukemia. The chain recombines TRBV7-9 with TRBJ2-4; D is possibly TRBD1 (5 bases). Here the sequenced sample was PBMCs, taken after 24 months of ibrutinib treatment. This chain's CDR3 is CASSLDRGAKNIQYF. The CDR3 DNA is TGTGCCAGCAGCTTAGATAGGGGAGCCAAAAACATTCAGTACTTC.